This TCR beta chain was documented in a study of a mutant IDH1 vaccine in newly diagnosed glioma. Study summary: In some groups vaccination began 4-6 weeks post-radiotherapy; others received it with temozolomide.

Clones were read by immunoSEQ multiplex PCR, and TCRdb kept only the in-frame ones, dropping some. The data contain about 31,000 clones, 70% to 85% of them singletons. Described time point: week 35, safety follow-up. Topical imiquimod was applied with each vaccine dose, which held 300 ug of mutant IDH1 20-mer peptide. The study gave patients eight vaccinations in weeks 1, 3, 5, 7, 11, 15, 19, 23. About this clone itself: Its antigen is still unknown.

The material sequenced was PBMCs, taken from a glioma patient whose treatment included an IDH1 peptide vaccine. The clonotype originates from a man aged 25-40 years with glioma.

The CDR3 DNA follows: TGTGCCAGCAGTCCCACGGGTGCCCATGGCTACACCTTC. Protein sequence: CASSPTGAHGYTF. This sequence joins TRBV6-5 and TRBJ1-2; D is unclear. The germline V gene has CDR1 MNHEY and CDR2 SVGAGI. The V gene lost 5 bases and the J gene lost 6 bases, with 13 bases spanning the gap. This CDR3 is 13 amino acids long.